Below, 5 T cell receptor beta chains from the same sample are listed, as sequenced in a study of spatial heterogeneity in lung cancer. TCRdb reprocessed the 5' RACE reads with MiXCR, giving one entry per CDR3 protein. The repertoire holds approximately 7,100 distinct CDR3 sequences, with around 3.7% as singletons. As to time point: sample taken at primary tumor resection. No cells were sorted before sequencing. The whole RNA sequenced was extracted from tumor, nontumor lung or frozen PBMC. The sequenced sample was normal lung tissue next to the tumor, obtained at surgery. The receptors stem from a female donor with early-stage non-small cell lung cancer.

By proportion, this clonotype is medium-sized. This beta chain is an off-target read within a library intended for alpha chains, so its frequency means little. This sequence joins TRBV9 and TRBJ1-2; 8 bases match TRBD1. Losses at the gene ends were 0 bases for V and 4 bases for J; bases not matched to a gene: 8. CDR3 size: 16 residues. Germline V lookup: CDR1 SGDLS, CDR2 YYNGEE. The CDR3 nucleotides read TGTGCCAGCAGCGTAGTTGGGACTACAGGGGGCTATGGCTACACCTTC. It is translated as CASSVVGTTGGYGYTF. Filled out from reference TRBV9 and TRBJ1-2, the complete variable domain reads DSGVTQTPKHLITATGQRVTLRCSPRSGDLSVYWYQQSLDQGLQFLIQYYNGEERAKGNILERFSAQQFPDLHSELNLSSLELGDSALYFCASSVVGTTGGYGYTFGSGTRLTVV.

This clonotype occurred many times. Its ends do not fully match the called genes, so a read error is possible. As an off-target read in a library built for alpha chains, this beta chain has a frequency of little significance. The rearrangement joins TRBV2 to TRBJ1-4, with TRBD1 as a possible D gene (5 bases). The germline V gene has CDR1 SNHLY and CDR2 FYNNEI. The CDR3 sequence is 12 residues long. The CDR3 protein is CASSEEEGRRVF. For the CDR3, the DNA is TGTGCCAGCAGTGAAGAGGAGGGACGGAGGGTTTTT.

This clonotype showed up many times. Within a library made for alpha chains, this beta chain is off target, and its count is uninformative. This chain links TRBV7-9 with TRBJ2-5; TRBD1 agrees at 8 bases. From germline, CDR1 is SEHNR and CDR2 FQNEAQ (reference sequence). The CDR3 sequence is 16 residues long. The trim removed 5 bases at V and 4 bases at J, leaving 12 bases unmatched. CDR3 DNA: TGTGCCAGCAGCGCCACCCCTGGACAGGGCGTAGAGACCCAGTACTTC. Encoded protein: CASSATPGQGVETQYF.

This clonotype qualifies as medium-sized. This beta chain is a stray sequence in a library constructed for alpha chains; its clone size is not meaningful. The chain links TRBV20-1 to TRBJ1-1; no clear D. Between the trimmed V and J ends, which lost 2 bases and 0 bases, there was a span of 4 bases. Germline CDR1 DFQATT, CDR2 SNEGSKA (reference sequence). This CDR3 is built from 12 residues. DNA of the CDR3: TGCAGTGCTAGACAGATGAACACTGAAGCTTTCTTT. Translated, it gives CSARQMNTEAFF.

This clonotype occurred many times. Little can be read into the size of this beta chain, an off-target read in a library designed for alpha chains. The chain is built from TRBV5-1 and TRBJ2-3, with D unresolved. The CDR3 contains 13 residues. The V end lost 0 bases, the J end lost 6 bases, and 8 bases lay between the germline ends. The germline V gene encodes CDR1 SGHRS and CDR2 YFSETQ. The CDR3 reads CASSLGPGDTQYF. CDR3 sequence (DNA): TGCGCCAGCAGCTTGGGGCCCGGCGATACGCAGTATTTT.